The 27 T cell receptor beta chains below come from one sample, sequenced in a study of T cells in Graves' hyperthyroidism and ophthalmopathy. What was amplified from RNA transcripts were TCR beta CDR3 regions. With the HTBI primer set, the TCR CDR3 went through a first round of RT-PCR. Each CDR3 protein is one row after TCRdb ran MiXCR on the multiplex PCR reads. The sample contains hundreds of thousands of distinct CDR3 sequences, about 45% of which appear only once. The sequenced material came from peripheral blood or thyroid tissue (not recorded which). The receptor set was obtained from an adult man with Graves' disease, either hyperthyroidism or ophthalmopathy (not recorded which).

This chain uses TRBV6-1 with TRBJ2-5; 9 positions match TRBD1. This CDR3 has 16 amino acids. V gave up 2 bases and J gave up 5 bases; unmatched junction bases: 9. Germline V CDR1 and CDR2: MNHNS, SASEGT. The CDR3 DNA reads TGTGCCAGCAGTGAAAGGCGGGGGACAGGGAAGGAGACCCAGTACTTC. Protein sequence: CASSERRGTGKETQYF.

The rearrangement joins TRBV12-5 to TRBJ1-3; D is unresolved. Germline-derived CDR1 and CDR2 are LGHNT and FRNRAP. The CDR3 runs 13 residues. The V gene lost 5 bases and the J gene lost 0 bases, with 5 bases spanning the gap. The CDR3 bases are TGTGCTAGTGGTATTACCTCTGGAAACACCATATATTTT. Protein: CASGITSGNTIYF.

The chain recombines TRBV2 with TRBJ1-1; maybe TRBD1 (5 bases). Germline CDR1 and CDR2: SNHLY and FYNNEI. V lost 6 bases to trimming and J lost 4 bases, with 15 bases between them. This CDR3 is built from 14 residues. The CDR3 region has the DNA TGTGCCAGCAGCGTCGGGGGGACCGGCACTGAAGCTTTCTTT. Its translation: CASSVGGTGTEAFF.

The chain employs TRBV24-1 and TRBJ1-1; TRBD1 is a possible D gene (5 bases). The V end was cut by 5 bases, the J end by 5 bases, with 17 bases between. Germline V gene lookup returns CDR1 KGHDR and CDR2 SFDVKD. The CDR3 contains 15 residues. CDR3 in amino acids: CATSGPGPGGTEAFF. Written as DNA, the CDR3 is TGTGCCACCAGTGGCCCAGGGCCCGGCGGTACTGAAGCTTTCTTT.

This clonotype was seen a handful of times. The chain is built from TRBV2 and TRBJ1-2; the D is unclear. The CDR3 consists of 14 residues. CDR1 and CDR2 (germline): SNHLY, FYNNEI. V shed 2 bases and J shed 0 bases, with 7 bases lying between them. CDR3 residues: CASSERGSNYGYTF. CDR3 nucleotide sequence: TGTGCCAGCAGTGAACGCGGCTCTAACTATGGCTACACCTTC.

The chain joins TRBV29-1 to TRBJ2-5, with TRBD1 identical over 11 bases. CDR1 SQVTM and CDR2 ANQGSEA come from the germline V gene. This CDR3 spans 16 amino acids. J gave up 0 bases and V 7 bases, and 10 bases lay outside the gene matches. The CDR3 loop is CSGETGQGANQETQYF. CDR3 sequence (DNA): TGCAGCGGCGAAACTGGACAGGGGGCTAACCAAGAGACCCAGTACTTC.

CDR3 in amino acids: CASSLDRHWNEAFF. As DNA, the CDR3 is TGTGCCAGCAGCTTAGATCGGCATTGGAATGAAGCTTTCTTT. V usage is TRBV7-9 and J usage is TRBJ1-1; no reliable D call. The CDR3 has 14 amino acids. V lost 1 base and J 7 bases, leaving 13 bases between the germline ends. Germline V gene data show CDR1 as SEHNR and CDR2 as FQNEAQ (reference sequence).

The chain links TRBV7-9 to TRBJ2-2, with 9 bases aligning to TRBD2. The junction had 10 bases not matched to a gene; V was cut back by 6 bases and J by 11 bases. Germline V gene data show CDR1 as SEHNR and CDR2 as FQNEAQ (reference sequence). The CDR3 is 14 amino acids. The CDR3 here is CASRLSGSAYELFF. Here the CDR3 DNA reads TGTGCCAGCAGACTTAGCGGGAGTGCCTACGAGCTGTTTTTT.

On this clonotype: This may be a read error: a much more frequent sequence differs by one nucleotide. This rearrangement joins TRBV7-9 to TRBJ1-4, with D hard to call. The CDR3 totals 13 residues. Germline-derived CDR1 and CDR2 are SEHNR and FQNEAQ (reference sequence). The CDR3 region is CANSLAAREKLFF. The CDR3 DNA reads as TGTGCCAACAGCTTAGCGGCGCGGGAAAAACTGTTTTTT.

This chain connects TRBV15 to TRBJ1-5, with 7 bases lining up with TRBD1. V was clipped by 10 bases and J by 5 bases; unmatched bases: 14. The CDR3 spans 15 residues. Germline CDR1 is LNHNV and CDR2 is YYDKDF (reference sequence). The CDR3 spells CASTLPGQRDQPQHF. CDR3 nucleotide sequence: TGTGCCAGCACCCTACCGGGACAGCGCGATCAGCCCCAGCATTTT.

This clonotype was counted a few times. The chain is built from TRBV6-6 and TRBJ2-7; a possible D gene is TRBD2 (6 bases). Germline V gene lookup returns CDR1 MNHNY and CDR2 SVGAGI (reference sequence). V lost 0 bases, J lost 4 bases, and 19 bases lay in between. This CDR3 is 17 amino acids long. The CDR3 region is CASSYSLGAGSGYEQYF. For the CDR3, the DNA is TGTGCCAGCAGTTACTCTCTAGGGGCCGGGAGTGGATACGAGCAGTACTTC.

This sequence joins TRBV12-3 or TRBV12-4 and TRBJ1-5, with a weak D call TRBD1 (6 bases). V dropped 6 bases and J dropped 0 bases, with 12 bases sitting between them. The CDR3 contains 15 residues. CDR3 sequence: CASSSGQYSNQPQHF. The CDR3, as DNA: TGTGCCAGCAGCTCTGGACAGTATAGCAATCAGCCCCAGCATTTT.

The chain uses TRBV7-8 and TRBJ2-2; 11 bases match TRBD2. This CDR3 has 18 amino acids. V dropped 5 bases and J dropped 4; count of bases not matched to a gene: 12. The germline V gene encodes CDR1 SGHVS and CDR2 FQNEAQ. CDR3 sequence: CASSQVSGRAWITGELFF. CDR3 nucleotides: TGTGCCAGCAGCCAAGTTAGCGGGAGGGCCTGGATCACCGGGGAGCTGTTTTTT.

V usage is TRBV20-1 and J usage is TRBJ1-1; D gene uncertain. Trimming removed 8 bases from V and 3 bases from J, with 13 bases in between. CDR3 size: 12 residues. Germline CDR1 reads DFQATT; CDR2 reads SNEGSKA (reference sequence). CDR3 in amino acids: CSLFPYDTEAFF. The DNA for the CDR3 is TGCAGTTTATTTCCCTACGACACTGAAGCTTTCTTT.

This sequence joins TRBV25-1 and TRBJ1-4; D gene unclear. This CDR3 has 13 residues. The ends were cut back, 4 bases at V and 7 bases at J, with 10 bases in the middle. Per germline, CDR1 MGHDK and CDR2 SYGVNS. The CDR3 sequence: CASSVTGIEKLFF. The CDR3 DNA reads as TGTGCCAGCAGTGTGACGGGGATTGAAAAACTGTTTTTT.

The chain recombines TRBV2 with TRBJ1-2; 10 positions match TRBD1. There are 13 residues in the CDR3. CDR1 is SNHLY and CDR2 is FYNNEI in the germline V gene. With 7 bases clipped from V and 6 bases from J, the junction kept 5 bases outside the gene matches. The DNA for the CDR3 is TGTGCCAGCAAGATGGGGACAGGGGATGGCTACACCTTC. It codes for CASKMGTGDGYTF.

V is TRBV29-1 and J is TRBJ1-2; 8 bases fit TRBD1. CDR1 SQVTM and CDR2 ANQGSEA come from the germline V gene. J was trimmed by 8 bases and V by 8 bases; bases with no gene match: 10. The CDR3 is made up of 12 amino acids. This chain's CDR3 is CSLDGRGLGYTF. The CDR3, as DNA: TGCAGCTTGGACGGCAGGGGGCTCGGCTACACCTTC.

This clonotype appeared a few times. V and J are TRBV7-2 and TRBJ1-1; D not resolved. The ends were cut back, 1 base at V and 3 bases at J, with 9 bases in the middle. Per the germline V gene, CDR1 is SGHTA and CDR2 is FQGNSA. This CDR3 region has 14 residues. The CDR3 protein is CASSLEPSDTEAFF. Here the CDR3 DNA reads TGTGCCAGCAGCTTAGAGCCCTCCGACACTGAAGCTTTCTTT. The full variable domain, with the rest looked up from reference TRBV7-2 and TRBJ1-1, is GAGVSQSPSNKVTEKGKDVELRCDPISGHTALYWYRQSLGQGLEFLIYFQGNSAPDKSGLPSDRFSAERTGGSVSTLTIQRTQQEDSAVYLCASSLEPSDTEAFFGQGTRLTVV.

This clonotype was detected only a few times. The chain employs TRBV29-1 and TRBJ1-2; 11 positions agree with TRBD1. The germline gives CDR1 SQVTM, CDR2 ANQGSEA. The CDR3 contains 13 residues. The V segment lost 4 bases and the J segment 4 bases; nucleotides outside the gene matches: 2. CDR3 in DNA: TGCAGCGTTGGAGGGACAGGGGGCTATGGCTACACCTTC. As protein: CSVGGTGGYGYTF.

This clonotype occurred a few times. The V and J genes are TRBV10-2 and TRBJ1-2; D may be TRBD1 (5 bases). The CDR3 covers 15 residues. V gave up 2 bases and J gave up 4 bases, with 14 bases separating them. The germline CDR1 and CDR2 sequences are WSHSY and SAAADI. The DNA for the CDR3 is TGCGCCAGCAGTGAGCCTCCAGGGATCTCCTATGGCTACACCTTC. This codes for CASSEPPGISYGYTF.

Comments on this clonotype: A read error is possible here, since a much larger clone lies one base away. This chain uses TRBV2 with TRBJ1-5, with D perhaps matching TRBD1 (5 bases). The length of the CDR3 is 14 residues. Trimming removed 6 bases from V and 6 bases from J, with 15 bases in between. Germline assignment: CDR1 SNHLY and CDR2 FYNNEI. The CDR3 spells CASSPAQGIQPQHF. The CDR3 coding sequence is TGTGCCAGCAGCCCGGCGCAGGGCATTCAGCCCCAGCATTTT.

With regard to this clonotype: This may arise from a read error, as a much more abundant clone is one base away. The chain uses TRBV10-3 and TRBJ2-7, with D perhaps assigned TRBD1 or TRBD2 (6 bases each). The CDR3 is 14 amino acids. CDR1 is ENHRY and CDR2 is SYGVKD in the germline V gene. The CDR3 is CVVGSNREANEQYF. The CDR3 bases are TGTGTCGTCGGGTCTAACAGGGAGGCCAACGAGCAGTACTTC.

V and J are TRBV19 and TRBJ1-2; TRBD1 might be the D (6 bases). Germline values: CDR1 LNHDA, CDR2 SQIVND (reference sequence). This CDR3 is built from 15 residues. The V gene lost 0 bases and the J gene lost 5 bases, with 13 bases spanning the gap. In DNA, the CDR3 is TGTGCCAGTAGTATAGATCGACAGGTCGCGTATGGCTACACCTTC. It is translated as CASSIDRQVAYGYTF.

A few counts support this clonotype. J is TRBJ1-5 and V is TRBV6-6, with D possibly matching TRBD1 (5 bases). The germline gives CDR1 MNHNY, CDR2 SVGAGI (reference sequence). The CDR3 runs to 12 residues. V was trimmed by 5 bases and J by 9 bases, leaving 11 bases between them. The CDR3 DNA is TGTGCCAGCAGTGAGCAGGGCCGGCCCCAGCATTTT. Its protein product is CASSEQGRPQHF.

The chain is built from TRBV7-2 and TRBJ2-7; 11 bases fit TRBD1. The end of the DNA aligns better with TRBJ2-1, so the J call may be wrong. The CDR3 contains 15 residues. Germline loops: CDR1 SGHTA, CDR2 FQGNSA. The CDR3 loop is CASSFPGQGGGEQFF. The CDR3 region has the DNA TGTGCCAGCAGCTTTCCGGGACAGGGGGGCGGCGAGCAGTTCTTC.

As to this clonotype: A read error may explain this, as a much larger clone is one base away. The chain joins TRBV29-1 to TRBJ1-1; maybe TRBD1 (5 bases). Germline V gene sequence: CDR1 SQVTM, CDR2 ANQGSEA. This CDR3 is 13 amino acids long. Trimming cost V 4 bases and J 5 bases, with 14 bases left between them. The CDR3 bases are TGCAGCGTTGCCCTCGGTGGACAAACTGAAGCTTTCTTT. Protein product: CSVALGGQTEAFF.

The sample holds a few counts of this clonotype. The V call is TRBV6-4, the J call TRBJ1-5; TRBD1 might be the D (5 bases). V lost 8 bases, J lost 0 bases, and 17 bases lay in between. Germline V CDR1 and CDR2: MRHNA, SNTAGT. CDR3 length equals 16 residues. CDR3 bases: TGTGCCAGCGCTGGCAGGGAAGGGTTTAGCAATCAGCCCCAGCATTTT. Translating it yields CASAGREGFSNQPQHF.